The present entry profiles one T cell receptor (beta chain) with its context. No antigen is known for it. Nothing much larger sits one base from this clone, and base qualities are not available. Memory CD4+ T cells were isolated as CD4+CD45RO+CD25- cells. Tregs, naive and memory CD4+ T cells from tumor, blood and ipsilateral draining lymph nodes of a handful of breast cancer patients underwent full-length TCR alpha and beta sequencing. Tumor tissue and lymph nodes obtained by ipsilateral axillary dissection were perfused with PBS, cut into small pieces and digested using collagenase I and hyaluronidase. A purity exceeding 90% was confirmed by FACS for the sorted cell populations. The data were taken from a study (dated by TCRdb to the mid-2010s). Background for the entire study: The study set out to test whether tumor-infiltrating Tregs in breast cancer get recruited from blood Tregs or are instead converted in situ from other CD4+ T cell subsets.

Full-length TCR variable regions were amplified by 5' RACE PCR with constant-region reverse primers, followed by semi-nested PCR with Nested Universal Primer A. Using the ReliaPrep RNA Cell Miniprep System, total RNA was extracted, and the SMARTer RACE 5'/3' Kit was then used to reverse transcribe the RNA into 5'RACE-ready cDNA. Multiplex adaptors were used to barcode full-length TCR alpha and beta libraries, and the barcoded libraries were sequenced on an Illumina MiSeq. The source study handled its data this way. For each of nine subset-tissue groups, sequencing data from the five patients were pooled, and the groups were compared by unsupervised clustering of TCR gene usage. The Morisita-Horn index was used to calculate repertoire similarity, with shared sequences weighted according to their contribution to each repertoire. TCRdb passed the public sequencing reads through fastp at Q25 and MiXCR, retaining productive beta sequences. Entries that share a CDR3 protein sequence are merged under the most common genes and DNA. TCRdb, not the original authors, processed these V and J calls. The sample has 35,000 to 50,000 distinct CDR3 sequences on record, approximately 28% of them singletons. The ten largest account for less than 5% of the sample.

What the authors observed across the whole study: Validation in the larger cohort was restricted to a single TCR beta V-J rearrangement rather than whole repertoires. The TCR gene usage of tumor memory CD4+ T cells clustered together with blood and lymph node memory CD4+ cells and with lymph node naive CD4+ cells. The greatest overlap of tumor-infiltrating Treg TCR alpha and beta sequences was observed with tumor naive CD4+ T cells, followed by blood naive CD4+ T cells.

The receptor was isolated from a female donor with breast cancer. The material sequenced was tumor-infiltrating memory CD4+ T cells sorted from the breast tumor. The cell subset or site label on this specimen signifies: memory CD4+ T cells, CD4+CD45RO+CD25-.

The DNA sequence reads TGTGCCAGCAGTGAAATCCCCGGGACTCAAACCTACGAGCAGTACTTC. The translation is CASSEIPGTQTYEQYF. The V and J genes are TRBV6-1 and TRBJ2-7, with a tentative D gene TRBD2 over 6 matching bases. Cut back by 2 bases and 2 bases, the V and J ends lie 16 bases apart. The germline V gene yields MNHNS for CDR1 and SASEGT for CDR2. The CDR3 starts with the cysteine, ends with the phenylalanine, and has 16 residues. Only CDR3 DNA remains: 48 bases, in frame from the first base.